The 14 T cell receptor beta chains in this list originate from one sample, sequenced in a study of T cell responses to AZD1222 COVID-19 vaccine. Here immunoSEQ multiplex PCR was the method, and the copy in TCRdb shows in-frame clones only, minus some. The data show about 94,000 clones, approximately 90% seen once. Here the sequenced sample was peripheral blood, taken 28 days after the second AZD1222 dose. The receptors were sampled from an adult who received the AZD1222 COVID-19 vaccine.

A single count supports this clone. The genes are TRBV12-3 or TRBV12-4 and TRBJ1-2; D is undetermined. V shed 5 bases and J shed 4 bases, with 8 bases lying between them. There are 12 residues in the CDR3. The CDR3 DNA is TGTGCCAGCAGTCCAAATTTCTATGGCTACACCTTC. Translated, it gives CASSPNFYGYTF.

DNA of the CDR3: TGTGCCAGCAGCTTGGACAGGCCCCATGGCTACACCTTC. This gives the protein CASSLDRPHGYTF. The gene calls are TRBV5-6 and TRBJ1-2, with a weak D call TRBD1 (5 bases). The CDR3 loop spans 13 amino acids. In germline, CDR1 is SGHDT, CDR2 YYEEEE. V gave up 0 bases and J gave up 6 bases, with 9 bases separating them.

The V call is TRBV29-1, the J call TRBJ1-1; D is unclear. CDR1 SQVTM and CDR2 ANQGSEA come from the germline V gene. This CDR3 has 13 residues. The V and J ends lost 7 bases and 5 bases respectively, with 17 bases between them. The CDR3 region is CSGRRVGFTEAFF. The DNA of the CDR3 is TGCAGCGGAAGGAGGGTGGGTTTTACTGAAGCTTTCTTT.

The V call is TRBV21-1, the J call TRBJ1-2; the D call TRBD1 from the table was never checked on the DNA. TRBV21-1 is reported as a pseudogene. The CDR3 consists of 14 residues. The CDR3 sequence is CASTALTASYGYTF. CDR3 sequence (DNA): TGTGCCAGCACCGCCCTGACAGCTTCATATGGCTACACCTTC.

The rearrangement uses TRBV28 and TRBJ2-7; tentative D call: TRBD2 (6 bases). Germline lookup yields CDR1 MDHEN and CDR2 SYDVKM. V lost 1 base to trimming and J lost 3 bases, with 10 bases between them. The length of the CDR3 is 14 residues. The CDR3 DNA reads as TGTGCCAGCAGTTTATACGGGGGTTTCTACGAGCAGTACTTC. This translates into CASSLYGGFYEQYF.

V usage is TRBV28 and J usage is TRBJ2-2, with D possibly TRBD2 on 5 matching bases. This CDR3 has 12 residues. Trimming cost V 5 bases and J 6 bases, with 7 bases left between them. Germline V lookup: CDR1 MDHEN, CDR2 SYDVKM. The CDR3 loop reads CASSLEAGELFF. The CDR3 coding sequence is TGTGCCAGCAGTCTGGAGGCCGGGGAGCTGTTTTTT.

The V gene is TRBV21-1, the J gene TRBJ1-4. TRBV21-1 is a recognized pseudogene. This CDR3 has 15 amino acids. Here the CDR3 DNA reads TGTGCCGGCAGCAAAAACGGGAGAACTAATGAAAAACTGTTTTTT. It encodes CAGSKNGRTNEKLFF.

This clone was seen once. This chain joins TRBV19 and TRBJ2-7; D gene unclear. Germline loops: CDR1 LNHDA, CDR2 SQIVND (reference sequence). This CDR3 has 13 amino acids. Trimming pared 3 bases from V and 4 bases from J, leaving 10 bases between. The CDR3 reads CASSITSLYEQYF. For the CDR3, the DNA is TGTGCCAGTAGTATCACATCGTTGTACGAGCAGTACTTC.

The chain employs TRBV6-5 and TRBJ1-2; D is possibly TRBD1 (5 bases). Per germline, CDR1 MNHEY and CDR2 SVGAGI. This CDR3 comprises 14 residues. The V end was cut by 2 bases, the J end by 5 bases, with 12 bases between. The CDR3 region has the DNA TGTGCCAGCAGTTACGAACCAGGGCTGTATGGCTACACCTTC. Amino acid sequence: CASSYEPGLYGYTF.

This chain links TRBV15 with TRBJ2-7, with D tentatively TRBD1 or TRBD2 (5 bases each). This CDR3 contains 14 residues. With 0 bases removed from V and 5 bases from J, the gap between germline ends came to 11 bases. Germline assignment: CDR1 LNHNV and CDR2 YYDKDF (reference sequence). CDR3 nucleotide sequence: TGTGCCACCAGCAGAGATAGGGGTAGCGACGAGCAGTACTTC. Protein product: CATSRDRGSDEQYF.

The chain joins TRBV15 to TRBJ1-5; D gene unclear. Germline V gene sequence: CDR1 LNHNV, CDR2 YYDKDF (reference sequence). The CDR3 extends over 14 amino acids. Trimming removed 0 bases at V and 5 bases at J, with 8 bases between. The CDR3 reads CATSREKADQPQHF. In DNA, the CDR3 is TGTGCCACCAGCAGAGAAAAGGCGGATCAGCCCCAGCATTTT.

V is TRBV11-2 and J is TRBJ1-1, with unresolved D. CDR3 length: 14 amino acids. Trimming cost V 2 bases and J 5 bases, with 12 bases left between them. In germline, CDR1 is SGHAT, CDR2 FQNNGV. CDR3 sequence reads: CASSLTTTGTEAFF. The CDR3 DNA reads TGTGCCAGCAGCTTAACAACCACGGGGACTGAAGCTTTCTTT.

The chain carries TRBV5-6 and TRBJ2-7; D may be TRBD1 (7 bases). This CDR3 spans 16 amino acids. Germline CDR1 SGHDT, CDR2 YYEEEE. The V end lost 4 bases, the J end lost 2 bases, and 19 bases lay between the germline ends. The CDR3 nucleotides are TGTGCCAGCAGCCCGGCAGGGGGGCTCACTACCTACGAGCAGTACTTC. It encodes CASSPAGGLTTYEQYF.

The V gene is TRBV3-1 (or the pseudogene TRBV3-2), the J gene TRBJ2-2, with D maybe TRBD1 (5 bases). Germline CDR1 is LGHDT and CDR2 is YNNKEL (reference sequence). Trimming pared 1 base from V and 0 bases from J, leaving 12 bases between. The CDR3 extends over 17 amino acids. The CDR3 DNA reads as TGTGCCAGCAGCCAAGTGTCTGACAGAGCGAACACCGGGGAGCTGTTTTTT. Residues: CASSQVSDRANTGELFF.